A selection of T cell receptor beta chains follows, all from one sample in a study of vaccination effects on CD4 cells after COVID-19. Antigens for these TCRs are unknown. The data were produced by immunoSEQ multiplex PCR, yet TCRdb's version contains in-frame clones alone and is incomplete. The sample gives about 17,000 clones, under 85% of which show up once; 20% to 25% is in the top ten. This sample comprised CD4+ T cells from PBMCs cultured with SARS-CoV-2 spike peptides, obtained after COVID-19 vaccination. Source of these receptors: a human donor who had a prior SARS-CoV-2 infection. The CDR3 runs from the conserved cysteine through the conserved F or W. D genes are given only for firm matches. A row's size may be missing; if present it is once, few, many or a size class.

J: TRBJ2-7
V: TRBV6-5
size: -
D: -
CDR3: CASRTGILYEQYF
DNA: TGTGCCAGCAGAACAGGGATCTTATACGAGCAGTACTTC

J: TRBJ2-3
V: TRBV2
size: -
D: TRBD2
CDR3: CASRELTSVGLGTQYF
DNA: TGTGCCAGCAGGGAACTGACTAGCGTGGGCCTCGGTACGCAGTATTTT

J: TRBJ2-3
V: TRBV4-1
size: -
D: -
CDR3: CASSQDIERAQYF
DNA: TGCGCCAGCAGCCAAGATATTGAGCGCGCGCAGTATTTT

J: TRBJ2-7
V: TRBV3-1/TRBV3-2
size: -
D: TRBD1
CDR3: CASSQDVTGGSYEQYF
DNA: TGTGCCAGCAGCCAAGATGTAACAGGGGGATCCTACGAGCAGTACTTC

J: TRBJ2-3
V: TRBV5-6
size: -
D: -
CDR3: CASSLSGPISEAQYF
DNA: TGTGCCAGCAGCTTGTCGGGCCCCATATCTGAGGCGCAGTATTTT

J: TRBJ2-5
V: TRBV5-1
size: -
D: -
CDR3: CASSLSARQPETQYF
DNA: TGCGCCAGCAGCTTGAGCGCTCGGCAACCGGAGACCCAGTACTTC

J: TRBJ1-6
V: TRBV30
size: -
D: -
CDR3: CACSEGHNSPLHF
DNA: TGTGCCTGCAGTGAGGGGCATAATTCACCCCTCCACTTT

J: TRBJ2-3
V: TRBV3-1/TRBV3-2
size: -
D: -
CDR3: CASSQYSLVGGADTQYF
DNA: TGTGCCAGCAGCCAATATAGTCTTGTCGGGGGCGCAGATACGCAGTATTTT

J: TRBJ2-5
V: TRBV27
size: once
D: -
CDR3: CASSFEETQYF
DNA: TGTGCCAGCAGTTTCGAAGAGACCCAGTACTTC

J: TRBJ1-5
V: TRBV30
size: -
D: -
CDR3: CAWSSGAHQPQHF
DNA: TGTGCCTGGAGTAGCGGGGCCCATCAGCCCCAGCATTTT

J: TRBJ2-3
V: TRBV14
size: once
D: -
CDR3: CASSQGGTDTQYF
DNA: TGTGCCAGCAGCCAAGGAGGGACAGATACGCAGTATTTT

J: TRBJ2-7
V: TRBV6-5
size: large
D: TRBD2
CDR3: CASRSRLAGLREQYF
DNA: TGTGCCAGCAGAAGCCGACTAGCGGGACTTAGGGAGCAGTACTTC

J: TRBJ1-1
V: TRBV4-1
size: -
D: -
CDR3: CASSRGGLNTEAFF
DNA: TGCGCCAGCAGCCGTGGAGGGTTGAACACTGAAGCTTTCTTT

J: TRBJ2-1
V: TRBV9
size: few
D: -
CDR3: CASSGLRDSYNEQFF
DNA: TGTGCCAGCAGTGGTCTGAGGGACTCCTACAATGAGCAGTTCTTC

J: TRBJ2-1
V: TRBV6-5
size: once
D: TRBD2
CDR3: CASSYLSGLAYNEQFF
DNA: TGTGCCAGCAGTTACCTCTCGGGACTAGCTTACAATGAGCAGTTCTTC

J: TRBJ1-2
V: TRBV6-5
size: -
D: TRBD1
CDR3: CAGRSMLGAGGGYTF
DNA: TGTGCCGGCCGCTCCATGTTGGGGGCAGGGGGAGGCTACACCTTC

J: TRBJ2-1
V: TRBV7-8
size: -
D: TRBD2
CDR3: CASSLASGGAPYNEQFF
DNA: TGTGCCAGCAGCTTAGCAAGCGGGGGGGCCCCCTACAATGAGCAGTTCTTC

J: TRBJ2-5
V: TRBV5-1
size: -
D: TRBD2
CDR3: CASSLPEWSSGGHSSQETQYF
DNA: TGCGCCAGCAGCTTGCCCGAATGGTCTAGCGGGGGGCATAGTTCCCAAGAGACCCAGTACTTC

J: TRBJ2-2
V: TRBV7-6
size: -
D: TRBD1
CDR3: CASSLVTGQGITGELFF
DNA: TGTGCCAGCAGCTTAGTAACAGGACAGGGCATAACCGGGGAGCTGTTTTTT

J: TRBJ1-3
V: TRBV30
size: medium-sized
D: -
CDR3: CAWSVNWRNTIYF
DNA: TGTGCCTGGAGTGTTAATTGGCGAAACACCATATATTTT

J: TRBJ1-1
V: TRBV5-4
size: -
D: -
CDR3: CASSRPDGNTEAFF
DNA: TGTGCCAGCAGCCGACCCGACGGGAACACTGAAGCTTTCTTT

J: TRBJ2-7
V: TRBV2
size: -
D: -
CDR3: CASIQREGGVYF
DNA: TGTGCCAGCATCCAAAGGGAGGGGGGAGTCTATTTC

J: TRBJ2-7
V: TRBV2
size: -
D: -
CDR3: CASSGGLAVTYEQYF
DNA: TGTGCCAGCAGTGGGGGGCTAGCGGTGACCTACGAGCAGTACTTC

J: TRBJ2-2
V: TRBV7-3
size: -
D: -
CDR3: CASSRAGAGELFF
DNA: TGTGCCAGCAGCCGCGCTGGCGCCGGGGAGCTGTTTTTT

J: TRBJ1-4
V: TRBV3-1/TRBV3-2
size: few
D: -
CDR3: CASSQDRGSEKLFF
DNA: TGTGCCAGCAGCCAAGATCGGGGAAGTGAAAAACTGTTTTTT

J: TRBJ2-3
V: TRBV7-2
size: medium-sized
D: -
CDR3: CASRASTDTQYF
DNA: TGTGCCAGCAGGGCTAGCACAGATACGCAGTATTTT